This T cell receptor beta chain was obtained from a study of spatial heterogeneity in lung cancer. Study-level information: A unique TCR and UMI combination showed up more than ten times in raw reads, on average.

This clonotype was detected ten times or more. Its matching antigen is unknown. Noted time point: sample taken at primary tumor resection. Tumor, nontumor lung or frozen PBMC supplied whole RNA that was sequenced unsorted. The V end lost 3 bases, the J end lost 5 bases, and 13 bases lay between the germline ends. There are 15 residues in the CDR3. From germline, CDR1 is MDHEN and CDR2 SYDVKM. Study-level findings and limits: Ubiquitous expanded tumor TCRs appeared in blood more at resection than follow-up.

TCRdb analysed the 5' RACE reads with MiXCR anew, one entry per CDR3 protein. The sample has 55,000 to 75,000 distinct CDR3 sequences; about 8% are singletons. V is TRBV28 and J is TRBJ1-4; maybe TRBD1 (6 bases). The receptor was isolated from a female donor with early-stage non-small cell lung cancer. Here the sequenced sample was PBMCs, taken at surgery. The CDR3 region is CASSLGHGGNEKLFF. The CDR3, as DNA: TGTGCCAGCAGTTTGGGCCACGGGGGCAATGAAAAACTGTTTTTT.